This TCR beta chain was obtained from a study of blood T cells in healthy people across ages. The CDR3 covers 15 residues. V was shortened by 1 base and J by 0 bases, with 9 bases between the two germline ends. Germline assignment: CDR1 MGHRA and CDR2 YSYEKL. With a J-beta primer mix and a sample-barcoded 5' primer, a second PCR ran about 7 to 12 cycles. MiXCR, applied by TCRdb to the 5' RACE reads, yields one record per CDR3 protein. The sample includes over a million distinct CDR3 sequences, approximately 59% of them seen just once. The chain employs TRBV4-1 and TRBJ2-5; D gene ambiguous. What was sequenced was blood. The origin of this receptor is a man aged 18 to 29 in good health. The CDR3 bases are TGCGCCAGCAGCCAAGTTTTCGCCTACCAAGAGACCCAGTACTTC. It translates to CASSQVFAYQETQYF.